This T cell receptor (beta chain) was profiled in a study of beta chain features in type 1 diabetes. The V and J ends lost 0 bases and 3 bases respectively, with 15 bases between them. The CDR3 runs to 18 residues. The germline gives CDR1 MGHRA, CDR2 YSYEKL. In the case of this clone: The antigen is undetermined.

Sequencing targeted expressed TCRB transcripts, as all isolated RNA had been reverse transcribed. Profiled with immunoSEQ multiplex PCR; TCRdb holds only in-frame clones, not every one. The sample comprises fewer than 25,000 clones, 55% to 75% of which are singletons, and roughly 4.2% rests with the top ten. The study, taken as a whole, reports: When Type 1 diabetes patients were examined, their TCRB CDR3s proved moderately but significantly shorter in all four CD4+ subsets. VDJ junctions sequenced from type 1 diabetes patients showed fewer insertions and more deletions.

CD45RO/CCR7/CD25/CD127/CD95/CD27 sorting isolated CD4+ naive, central memory, regulatory and stem cell-like memory cells. Sequenced input: Tregs from blood. The chain combines TRBV4-1 with TRBJ1-6; D gene ambiguous. The receptor was isolated from a man aged 18 to 29 with type 1 diabetes. The CDR3 nucleotides are TGCGCCAGCAGCCAAGATCCCGTCAGGCCCGACTATAATTCACCCCTCCACTTT. It encodes CASSQDPVRPDYNSPLHF.